The 17 T cell receptor beta chains below come from one sample, sequenced in a study of shared clonotypes between healthy human individuals (dated by TCRdb to 2020 to 2022). The receptor library was made with the immunoSEQ multiplex PCR assay. TCRdb's version of the immuneACCESS table is confined to in-frame rearrangements and falls short of the full clone set. An unresolved V gene accounts for under half of the shortfall where checked; the remainder is of unknown origin. The table for this sample lists about 2.1 million clones; about 93% of them were counted only once. Of the sample, more than 1.5% is held by the ten largest clones. CD8 naive samples were obtained by positive selection for CCR7 among CD45RO-negative cells, yielding a CD45RA+CCR7+ population from which TemRA cells were excluded. The sequenced sample consisted of naive CD8+ T cells from PBMCs. Sample cell subset or site, as interpreted from the label and publication: CD45RA+CCR7+. The source of these receptors is a man aged 18 to 35 in good health. Some clones in this sample may be carry-over from other donors' samples.

The chain recombines TRBV9 with TRBJ1-1, with 9 bases fitting TRBD1. Germline trimming cut 1 base from V and 7 bases from J; bases unmatched to any gene: 11. CDR3 length: 16 residues. The germline gives CDR1 SGDLS, CDR2 YYNGEE. The CDR3 loop is CASSVTPQGAHGEAFF. CDR3 bases: TGTGCCAGCAGCGTAACGCCACAGGGGGCTCATGGTGAAGCTTTCTTT. Full variable domain (missing parts from reference TRBV9 and TRBJ1-1): DSGVTQTPKHLITATGQRVTLRCSPRSGDLSVYWYQQSLDQGLQFLIQYYNGEERAKGNILERFSAQQFPDLHSELNLSSLELGDSALYFCASSVTPQGAHGEAFFGQGTRLTVV.

The rearrangement uses TRBV27 and TRBJ2-7; 7 nucleotides agree with TRBD1. This CDR3 spans 14 amino acids. Germline V gene data show CDR1 as MNHEY and CDR2 as SMNVEV (reference sequence). Germline trimming cut 3 bases from V and 2 bases from J; bases unmatched to any gene: 4. The CDR3 sequence: CASSFTGVTYEQYF. DNA for the CDR3: TGTGCCAGCAGTTTTACAGGGGTCACCTACGAGCAGTACTTC.

J is TRBJ2-3 and V is TRBV6-5; 7 bases line up with TRBD2. The V gene's germline CDR1 is MNHEY and CDR2 SVGAGI. The junction had 6 bases not matched to a gene; V was cut back by 1 base and J by 2 bases. The length of the CDR3 is 16 residues. The CDR3 reads CASSYLGGSLTDTQYF. The CDR3 region has the DNA TGTGCCAGCAGTTACTTAGGCGGGAGCCTCACAGATACGCAGTATTTT.

The gene calls are TRBV9 and TRBJ2-5, with D perhaps TRBD1 (6 bases). The germline V gene encodes CDR1 SGDLS and CDR2 YYNGEE. This CDR3 has 14 residues. V was pared by 3 bases and J by 0 bases, with 9 bases between. The DNA of the CDR3 is TGTGCCAGCAGCGCAACAGGGAACCAAGAGACCCAGTACTTC. Translating gives CASSATGNQETQYF.

With regard to this clone: The limits of the CDR3 on the DNA are not certain, so only TCRdb's listed CDR3 is given. The rearrangement uses TRBV7-9 and TRBJ2-5; TRBD1, as called in the table, went unchecked against the DNA. Germline V gene lookup returns CDR1 SEHNR and CDR2 FQNEAQ (reference sequence). The CDR3 is 17 amino acids in total, end residues counted. The CDR3: CASRPGQGVFWRETQYF.

CDR3 DNA sequence: TGTGCCAGCAGACCAGGGTCTCGTGGAAACACCATATATTTT. It translates to CASRPGSRGNTIYF. The rearrangement uses TRBV11-2 and TRBJ1-3; TRBD1 is a possible D gene (5 bases). Trimming took 6 bases from V and 3 from J, leaving 12 bases between them. The CDR3 sequence is 14 residues long. Looked up from germline, CDR1 is SGHAT and CDR2 is FQNNGV. Using reference TRBV11-2 and TRBJ1-3 for the parts outside the CDR3, the full variable domain is EAGVAQSPRYKIIEKRQSVAFWCNPISGHATLYWYQQILGQGPKLLIQFQNNGVVDDSQLPKDRFSAERLKGVDSTLKIQPAKLEDSAVYLCASRPGSRGNTIYFGEGSWLTVV.

V is TRBV28 and J is TRBJ2-2; 7 nucleotides align to TRBD2. V dropped 5 bases and J dropped 6; count of bases not matched to a gene: 12. This CDR3 has 16 residues. Germline loops: CDR1 MDHEN, CDR2 SYDVKM. Here the CDR3 reads CASSGPHERDAGELFF. DNA for the CDR3: TGTGCCAGCAGTGGCCCCCATGAGCGGGACGCCGGGGAGCTGTTTTTT.

The J gene is TRBJ2-1, the V gene TRBV28; TRBD2 matches at 9 bases. The CDR3 length is 16 residues. The germline gives CDR1 MDHEN, CDR2 SYDVKM. Germline trimming cut 5 bases from V and 8 bases from J; bases unmatched to any gene: 13. The DNA for the CDR3 is TGTGCCAGCAGTCCGGTCGGTAGCGGGAGTATCTATGAGCAGTTCTTC. It is translated as CASSPVGSGSIYEQFF.

The chain couples TRBV13 to TRBJ2-7; maybe TRBD1 (6 bases). The V end was cut by 4 bases, the J end by 2 bases, with 9 bases between. Per the germline V gene, CDR1 is PRHDT and CDR2 is FYEKMQ (reference sequence). The CDR3 has 13 amino acids. The CDR3 is CASSSGVTYEQYF. CDR3 bases: TGTGCCAGCAGCTCAGGGGTCACCTACGAGCAGTACTTC.

This chain connects TRBV7-9 to TRBJ2-7; D ambiguous. Trimming cost V 5 bases and J 7 bases, with 15 bases left between them. The CDR3 length is 13 residues. The germline gives CDR1 SEHNR, CDR2 FQNEAQ (reference sequence). The CDR3 is CASSASETREQYF. CDR3 DNA sequence: TGTGCCAGCAGCGCATCAGAGACCCGGGAGCAGTACTTC. Supplemented by reference TRBV7-9 and TRBJ2-7, the full variable domain reads DTGVSQNPRHKITKRGQNVTFRCDPISEHNRLYWYRQTLGQGPEFLTYFQNEAQLEKSRLLSDRFSAERPKGSFSTLEIQRTEQGDSAMYLCASSASETREQYFGPGTRLTVT.

The V call is TRBV2, the J call TRBJ2-7; 9 bases line up with TRBD1. The V gene's germline CDR1 is SNHLY and CDR2 FYNNEI. The CDR3 extends over 14 amino acids. V trimming: 6 bases; J trimming: 6 bases; junction bases outside the gene matches: 9. The CDR3 is CASRIQGAAGEQYF. CDR3 nucleotides: TGTGCCAGCAGGATACAGGGGGCTGCCGGCGAGCAGTACTTC.

In nucleotides, the CDR3 is TGTGCCAGCAGCTTGATCAGCACCACTGACGAGCAGTACTTC. It yields the protein CASSLISTTDEQYF. The chain has TRBV5-5 and TRBJ2-7; D gene uncertain. Per the germline V gene, CDR1 is SGHKS and CDR2 is YYEKEE (reference sequence). The CDR3 contains 14 residues. V lost 1 base and J 5 bases, leaving 13 bases between the germline ends.

Here the CDR3 DNA reads TGTGCCAGCACCCTCCGAGGGGCAGATACGCAGTATTTT. It is translated as CASTLRGADTQYF. The gene calls are TRBV27 and TRBJ2-3; the D call may be TRBD1 or TRBD2 (5 bases each). The CDR3 spans 13 residues. CDR1 is MNHEY and CDR2 is SMNVEV in the germline V gene (reference sequence). The V and J ends lost 7 bases and 4 bases respectively, with 12 bases between them.

The chain recombines TRBV5-8 with TRBJ1-2; TRBD1 matches at 8 bases. The V segment lost 4 bases and the J segment 4 bases; nucleotides outside the gene matches: 9. Per germline, CDR1 SGHTS and CDR2 YDEGEE. This CDR3 comprises 15 residues. CDR3 amino acids: CASSLNDRGLYGYTF. The CDR3 DNA follows: TGTGCCAGCAGCCTTAATGACAGGGGCCTCTATGGCTACACCTTC.

The genes are TRBV5-1 and TRBJ1-2; D not certain. Germline V lookup: CDR1 SGHRS, CDR2 YFSETQ. The CDR3 runs to 15 residues. V was pared by 0 bases and J by 4 bases, with 13 bases between. The CDR3 sequence is CASSLVGGQAYGYTF. Here the CDR3 DNA reads TGCGCCAGCAGCTTGGTGGGTGGTCAGGCCTATGGCTACACCTTC.

This chain uses TRBV5-6 with TRBJ2-1; possible D gene TRBD2, 6 bases. The germline V and J ends were trimmed by 4 bases and 8 bases, with 19 bases remaining between them. The CDR3 loop spans 15 amino acids. Per the germline V gene, CDR1 is SGHDT and CDR2 is YYEEEE. As DNA, the CDR3 is TGTGCCAGCAGCGGAAGACTAGAACCTTGGGATGAGCAGTTCTTC. Translation: CASSGRLEPWDEQFF.

The rearrangement joins TRBV30 to TRBJ2-2; D gene uncertain. This CDR3 is 13 amino acids long. Trimming cost V 4 bases and J 2 bases, with 8 bases left between them. Germline CDR1 reads GTSNPN; CDR2 reads SVGIG (reference sequence). This CDR3 reads CAWNGLNTGELFF. CDR3 coding DNA: TGTGCCTGGAACGGGCTAAACACCGGGGAGCTGTTTTTT.